This T cell receptor beta chain was sequenced during a study of blood T cell repertoires in COVID-19. Clones were sequenced by immunoSEQ multiplex PCR, and TCRdb holds only the in-frame ones, with some missing. The sample records around 150,000 clones, about three quarters being singletons. The CDR3 extends over 16 amino acids. V was pared by 4 bases and J by 4 bases, with 8 bases of the junction left unmatched. Germline V lookup: CDR1 SGDLS, CDR2 YYNGEE. What was sequenced was peripheral blood. The TCR sequence derives from a man aged 60 to 75 with acute or convalescent COVID-19. The chain employs TRBV9 and TRBJ2-5, with TRBD2 matching 12 bases. CDR3 sequence reads: CASSPSGGAWGETQYF. Here the CDR3 DNA reads TGTGCCAGCAGCCCTAGCGGGGGGGCCTGGGGAGAGACCCAGTACTTC. Variable domain in full (rest from reference TRBV9 and TRBJ2-5): DSGVTQTPKHLITATGQRVTLRCSPRSGDLSVYWYQQSLDQGLQFLIQYYNGEERAKGNILERFSAQQFPDLHSELNLSSLELGDSALYFCASSPSGGAWGETQYFGPGTRLLVL.